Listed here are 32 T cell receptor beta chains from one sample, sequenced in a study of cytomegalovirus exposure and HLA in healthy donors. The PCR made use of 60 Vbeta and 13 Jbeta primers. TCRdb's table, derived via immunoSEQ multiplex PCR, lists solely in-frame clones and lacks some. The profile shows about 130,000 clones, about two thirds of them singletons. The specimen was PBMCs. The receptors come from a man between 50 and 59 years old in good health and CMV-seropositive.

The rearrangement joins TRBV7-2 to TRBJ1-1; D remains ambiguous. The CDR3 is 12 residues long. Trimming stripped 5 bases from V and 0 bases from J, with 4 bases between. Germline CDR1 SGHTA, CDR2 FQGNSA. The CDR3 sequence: CASSIMNTEAFF. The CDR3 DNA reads TGTGCCAGCAGCATAATGAACACTGAAGCTTTCTTT. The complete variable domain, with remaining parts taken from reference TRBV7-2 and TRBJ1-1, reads GAGVSQSPSNKVTEKGKDVELRCDPISGHTALYWYRQSLGQGLEFLIYFQGNSAPDKSGLPSDRFSAERTGGSVSTLTIQRTQQEDSAVYLCASSIMNTEAFFGQGTRLTVV.

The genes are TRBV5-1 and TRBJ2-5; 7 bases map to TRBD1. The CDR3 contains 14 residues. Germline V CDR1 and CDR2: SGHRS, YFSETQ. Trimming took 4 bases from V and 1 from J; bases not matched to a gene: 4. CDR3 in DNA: TGCGCCAGCAGCCCGGGACAGATCCAAGAGACCCAGTACTTC. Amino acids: CASSPGQIQETQYF.

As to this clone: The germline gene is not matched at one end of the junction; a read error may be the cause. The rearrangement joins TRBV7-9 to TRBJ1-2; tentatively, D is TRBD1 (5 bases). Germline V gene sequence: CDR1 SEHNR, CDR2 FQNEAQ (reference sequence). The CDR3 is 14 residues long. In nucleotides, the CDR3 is TGTTCCAGCAGCTTTTTTAGGGGTGACTATGGCTACACCTTC. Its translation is CSSSFFRGDYGYTF.

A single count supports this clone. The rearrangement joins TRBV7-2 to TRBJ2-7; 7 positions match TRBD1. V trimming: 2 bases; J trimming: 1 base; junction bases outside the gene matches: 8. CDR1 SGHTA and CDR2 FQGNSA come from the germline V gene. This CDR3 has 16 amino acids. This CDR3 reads CASSLRRGTVSYEQYF. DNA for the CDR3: TGTGCCAGCAGCTTAAGGCGTGGGACAGTATCCTACGAGCAGTACTTC.

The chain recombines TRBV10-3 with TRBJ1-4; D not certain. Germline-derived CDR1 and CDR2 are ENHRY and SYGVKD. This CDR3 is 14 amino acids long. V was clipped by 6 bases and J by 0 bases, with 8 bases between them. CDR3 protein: CAIRSGSTNEKLFF. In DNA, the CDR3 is TGTGCCATCAGGTCAGGCTCAACTAATGAAAAACTGTTTTTT.

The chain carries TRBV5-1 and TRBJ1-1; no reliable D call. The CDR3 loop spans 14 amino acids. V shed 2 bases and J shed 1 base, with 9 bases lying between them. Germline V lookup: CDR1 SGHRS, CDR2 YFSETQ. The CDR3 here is CASSFNSRNTEAFF. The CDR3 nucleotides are TGCGCCAGCAGCTTTAACAGCAGGAACACTGAAGCTTTCTTT.

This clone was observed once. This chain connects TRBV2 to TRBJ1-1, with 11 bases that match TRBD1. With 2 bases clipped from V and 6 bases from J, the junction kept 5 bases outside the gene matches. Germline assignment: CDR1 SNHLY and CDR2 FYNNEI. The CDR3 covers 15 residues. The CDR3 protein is CASSENGQGASEAFF. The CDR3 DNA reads TGTGCCAGCAGTGAAAACGGACAGGGGGCATCTGAAGCTTTCTTT.

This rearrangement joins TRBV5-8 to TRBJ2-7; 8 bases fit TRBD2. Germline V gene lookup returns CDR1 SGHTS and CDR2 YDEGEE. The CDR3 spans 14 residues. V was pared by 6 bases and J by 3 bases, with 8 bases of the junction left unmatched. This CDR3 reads CASTPGGAVYEQYF. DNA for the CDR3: TGTGCCAGCACCCCGGGAGGGGCGGTCTACGAGCAGTACTTC. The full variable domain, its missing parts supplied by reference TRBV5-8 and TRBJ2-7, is EAGVTQSPTHLIKTRGQQATLRCSPISGHTSVYWYQQALGLGLQFLLWYDEGEERNRGNFPPRFSGRQFPNYSSELNVNALELEDSALYLCASTPGGAVYEQYFGPGTRLTVT.

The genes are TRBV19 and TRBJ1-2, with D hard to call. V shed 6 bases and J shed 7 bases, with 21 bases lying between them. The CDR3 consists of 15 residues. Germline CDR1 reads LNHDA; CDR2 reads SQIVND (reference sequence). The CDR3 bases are TGTGCCAGTAGAGGAGGATTGGGAACCTCGGGTGGCTACACCTTC. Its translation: CASRGGLGTSGGYTF.

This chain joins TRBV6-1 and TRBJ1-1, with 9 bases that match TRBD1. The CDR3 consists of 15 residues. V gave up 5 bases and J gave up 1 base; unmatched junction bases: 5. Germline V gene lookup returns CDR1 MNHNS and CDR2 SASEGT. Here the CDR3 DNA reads TGTGCCAGCAGTAAACAGGGGGCAACGAACACTGAAGCTTTCTTT. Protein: CASSKQGATNTEAFF.

The DNA of the CDR3 is TGCAGCGTCGGGACAGGGAGCTACACCTTC. Translating gives CSVGTGSYTF. The V gene is TRBV29-1, the J gene TRBJ1-2, with 9 bases identical to TRBD1. CDR3 size: 10 residues. Germline CDR1 reads SQVTM; CDR2 reads ANQGSEA. V gave up 6 bases and J gave up 9 bases; unmatched junction bases: 2.

As DNA, the CDR3 is TGTGCCAGCAGATTGCAAGGCGGGGGCTACACCTTC. This codes for CASRLQGGGYTF. The rearrangement uses TRBV5-4 and TRBJ1-2; D gene unclear. V lost 5 bases and J 8 bases, leaving 13 bases between the germline ends. CDR3 size: 12 residues. From germline, CDR1 is SGHNT and CDR2 YYREEE (reference sequence).

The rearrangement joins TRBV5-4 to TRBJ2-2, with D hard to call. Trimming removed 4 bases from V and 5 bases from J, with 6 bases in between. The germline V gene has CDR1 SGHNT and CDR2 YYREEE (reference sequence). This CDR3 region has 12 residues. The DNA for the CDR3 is TGTGCCAGCAGCCCCCTTACCGGGGAGCTGTTTTTT. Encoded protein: CASSPLTGELFF. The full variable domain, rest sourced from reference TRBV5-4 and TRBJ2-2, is ETGVTQSPTHLIKTRGQQVTLRCSSQSGHNTVSWYQQALGQGPQFIFQYYREEENGRGNFPPRFSGLQFPNYSSELNVNALELDDSALYLCASSPLTGELFFGEGSRLTVL.

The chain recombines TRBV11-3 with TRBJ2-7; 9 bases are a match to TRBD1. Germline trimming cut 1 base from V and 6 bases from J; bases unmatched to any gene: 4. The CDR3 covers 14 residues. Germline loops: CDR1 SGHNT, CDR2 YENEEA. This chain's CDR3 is CASSLGTGAGEQYF. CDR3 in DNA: TGTGCCAGCAGCTTAGGGACAGGGGCCGGCGAGCAGTACTTC.

The CDR3 is CASSQDSSGAGEDIQYF. The CDR3, as DNA: TGTGCCAGCAGCCAAGATTCTAGCGGAGCCGGGGAGGACATTCAGTACTTC. The rearrangement links TRBV4-2 to TRBJ2-4, with 7 positions matching TRBD2. V trimming: 0 bases; J trimming: 8 bases; junction bases outside the gene matches: 13. This CDR3 comprises 17 residues. The germline V gene encodes CDR1 LGHNA and CDR2 YNFKEQ.

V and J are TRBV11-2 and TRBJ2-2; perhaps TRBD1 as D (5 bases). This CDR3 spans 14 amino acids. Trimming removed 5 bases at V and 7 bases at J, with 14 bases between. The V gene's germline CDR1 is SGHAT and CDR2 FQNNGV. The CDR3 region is CASSPFSGLGELFF. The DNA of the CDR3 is TGTGCCAGCAGCCCGTTCTCAGGGCTCGGGGAGCTGTTTTTT.

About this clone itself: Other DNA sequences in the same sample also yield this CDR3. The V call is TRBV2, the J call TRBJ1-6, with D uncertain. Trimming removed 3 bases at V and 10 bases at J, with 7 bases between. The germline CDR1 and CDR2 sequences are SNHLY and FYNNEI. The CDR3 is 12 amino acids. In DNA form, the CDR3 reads TGTGCCAGCAGTGAGCCGGGATCACCCCTCCACTTT. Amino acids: CASSEPGSPLHF.

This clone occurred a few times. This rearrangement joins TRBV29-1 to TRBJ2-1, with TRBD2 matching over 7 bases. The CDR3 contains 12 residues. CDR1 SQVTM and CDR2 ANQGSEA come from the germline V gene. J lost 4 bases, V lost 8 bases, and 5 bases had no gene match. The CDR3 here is CSTREGYNEQFF. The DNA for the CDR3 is TGCAGCACCAGGGAGGGGTACAATGAGCAGTTCTTC.

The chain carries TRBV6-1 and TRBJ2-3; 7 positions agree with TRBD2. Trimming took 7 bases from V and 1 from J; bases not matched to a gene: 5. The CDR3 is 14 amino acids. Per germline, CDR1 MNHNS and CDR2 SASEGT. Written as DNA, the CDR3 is TGTGCCAGCATAGCGGGTTCACGCACAGATACGCAGTATTTT. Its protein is CASIAGSRTDTQYF.

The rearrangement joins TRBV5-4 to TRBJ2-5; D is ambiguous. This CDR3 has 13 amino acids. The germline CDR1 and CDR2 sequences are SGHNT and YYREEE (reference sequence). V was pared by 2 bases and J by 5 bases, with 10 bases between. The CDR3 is CASSFGPHETQYF. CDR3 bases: TGTGCCAGCAGCTTTGGCCCTCATGAGACCCAGTACTTC. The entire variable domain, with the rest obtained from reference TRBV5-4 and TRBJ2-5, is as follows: ETGVTQSPTHLIKTRGQQVTLRCSSQSGHNTVSWYQQALGQGPQFIFQYYREEENGRGNFPPRFSGLQFPNYSSELNVNALELDDSALYLCASSFGPHETQYFGPGTRLLVL.

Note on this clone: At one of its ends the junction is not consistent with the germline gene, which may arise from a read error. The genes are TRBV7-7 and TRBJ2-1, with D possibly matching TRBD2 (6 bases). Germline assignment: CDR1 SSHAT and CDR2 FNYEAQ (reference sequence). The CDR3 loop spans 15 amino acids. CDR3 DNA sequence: TGTGCTAGCAGCTTAAACGCGGGAATAGGGAATGAGCAGTTCTTC. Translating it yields CASSLNAGIGNEQFF.

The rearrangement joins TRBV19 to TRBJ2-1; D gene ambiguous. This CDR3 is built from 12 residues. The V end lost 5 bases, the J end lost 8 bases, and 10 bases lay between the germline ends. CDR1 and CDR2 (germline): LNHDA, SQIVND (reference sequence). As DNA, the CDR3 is TGTGCCAGTAGTCCCCGTATAGATGAGCAGTTCTTC. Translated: CASSPRIDEQFF.

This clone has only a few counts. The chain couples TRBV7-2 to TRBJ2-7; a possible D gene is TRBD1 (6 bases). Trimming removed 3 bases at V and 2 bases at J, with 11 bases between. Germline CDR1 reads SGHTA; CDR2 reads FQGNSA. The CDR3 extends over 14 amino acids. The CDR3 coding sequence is TGTGCCAGCAGCTTGTCCCGGGACACCTACGAGCAGTACTTC. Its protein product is CASSLSRDTYEQYF.

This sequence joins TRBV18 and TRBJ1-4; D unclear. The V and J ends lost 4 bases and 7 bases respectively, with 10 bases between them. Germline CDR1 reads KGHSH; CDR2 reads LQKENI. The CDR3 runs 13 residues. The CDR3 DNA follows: TGTGCCAGCTCACGACTAATGACTGAAAAACTGTTTTTT. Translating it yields CASSRLMTEKLFF.

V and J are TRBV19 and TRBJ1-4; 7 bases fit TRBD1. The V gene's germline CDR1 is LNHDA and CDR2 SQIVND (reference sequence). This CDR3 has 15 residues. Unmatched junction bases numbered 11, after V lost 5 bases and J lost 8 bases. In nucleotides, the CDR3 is TGTGCCAGTAGTGTTCCGACAGGGTCGAGGGAAAAACTGTTTTTT. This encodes CASSVPTGSREKLFF.

CDR3 loop: CASSFRGPGSNQPQHF. The CDR3 bases are TGTGCCAGCAGCTTCAGGGGGCCGGGGAGCAATCAGCCCCAGCATTTT. The genes are TRBV7-2 and TRBJ1-5; 8 bases line up with TRBD1. This CDR3 region has 16 residues. Germline V gene data show CDR1 as SGHTA and CDR2 as FQGNSA. V lost 3 bases and J lost 1; bases outside the gene matches: 5.

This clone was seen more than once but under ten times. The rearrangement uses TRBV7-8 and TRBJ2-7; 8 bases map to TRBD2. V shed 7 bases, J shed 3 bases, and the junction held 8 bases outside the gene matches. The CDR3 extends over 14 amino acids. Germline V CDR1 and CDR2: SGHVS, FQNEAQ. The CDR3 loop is CASTQPGGGYEQYF. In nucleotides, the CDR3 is TGTGCCAGCACCCAGCCGGGGGGGGGCTACGAGCAGTACTTC.

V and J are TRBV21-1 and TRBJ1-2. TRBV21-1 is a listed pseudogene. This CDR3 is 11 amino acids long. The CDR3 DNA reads TGTGCCAGCAGCAACTCGGGTGGCTACACCTTC. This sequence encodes CASSNSGGYTF.

CDR3 sequence reads: CASSLDTGRGRGYTF. Written as DNA, the CDR3 is TGTGCCAGCAGCTTAGATACAGGCAGGGGAAGGGGCTACACCTTC. V and J are TRBV7-8 and TRBJ1-2; perhaps TRBD1 as D (6 bases). V was trimmed by 1 base and J by 8 bases, leaving 17 bases between them. In germline, CDR1 is SGHVS, CDR2 FQNEAQ. The CDR3 length is 15 residues.

The CDR3 is CASDLGDSLREQFF. The CDR3 nucleotides are TGTGCCAGCGATTTAGGGGACAGTCTGAGGGAGCAGTTCTTC. The chain recombines TRBV9 with TRBJ2-1; the match to TRBD1 covers 7 bases. CDR1 SGDLS and CDR2 YYNGEE come from the germline V gene. The CDR3 has 14 amino acids. J lost 10 bases, V lost 7 bases, and 14 bases had no gene match.

CDR3 amino acids: CASSLLNSLNTEAFF. CDR3 DNA: TGTGCCAGCAGCTTGCTAAACAGTCTGAACACTGAAGCTTTCTTT. The rearrangement joins TRBV5-6 to TRBJ1-1; D is undetermined. Germline V gene sequence: CDR1 SGHDT, CDR2 YYEEEE. Trimming pared 1 base from V and 0 bases from J, leaving 10 bases between. The CDR3 sequence is 15 residues long.

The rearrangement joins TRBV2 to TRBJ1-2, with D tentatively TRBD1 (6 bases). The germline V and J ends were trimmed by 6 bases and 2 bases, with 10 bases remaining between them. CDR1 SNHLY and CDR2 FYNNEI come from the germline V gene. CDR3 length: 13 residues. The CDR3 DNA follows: TGTGCCAGCAGGAGGGGGGGGAACTATGGCTACACCTTC. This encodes CASRRGGNYGYTF.